The text below deals with one TCR beta chain. The data originate from a study of blood T cell repertoires in COVID-19. Study-wide background: The United States, Italy and Spain supplied acute and convalescent COVID-19 samples. Sources were T cells, B-cell-depleted T cells, or PBMCs; the material itself was cDNA or gDNA.

Authors' processing steps: Reference gene primers were amplified, and this amplification served to estimate nucleated cell counts. This table comes from immunoSEQ multiplex PCR, and its TCRdb copy is limited to in-frame clones, with some not included. V and J calls and clone size are copied from that table; D and trimming were computed from the DNA. Of about 74,000 clones in the sample, approximately 90% were seen once. Germline V CDR1 and CDR2: LGHNA, YSLEER. V was pared by 3 bases and J by 6 bases, with 2 bases of the junction left unmatched. The CDR3 length is 14 residues. Sequenced: peripheral blood. V and J are TRBV4-3 and TRBJ1-5; TRBD1 agrees at 10 bases. This sequence was found in a woman older than 75 with acute or convalescent COVID-19. Here the CDR3 reads CASSQTGGTQPQHF. In nucleotides, the CDR3 is TGCGCCAGCAGCCAGACAGGGGGCACTCAGCCCCAGCATTTT.